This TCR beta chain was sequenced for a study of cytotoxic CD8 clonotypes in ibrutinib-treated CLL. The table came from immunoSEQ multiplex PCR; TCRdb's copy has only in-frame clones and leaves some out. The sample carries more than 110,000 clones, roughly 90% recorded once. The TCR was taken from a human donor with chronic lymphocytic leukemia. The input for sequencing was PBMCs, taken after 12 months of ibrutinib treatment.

In nucleotides, the CDR3 is TGTGCCAGCAGAATTCTCAACGAAAAACTGTTTTTT. Its translation: CASRILNEKLFF. The V gene is TRBV2, the J gene TRBJ1-4, with D unresolved. The V gene's germline CDR1 is SNHLY and CDR2 FYNNEI. V was pared by 6 bases and J by 8 bases, with 10 bases between. There are 12 residues in the CDR3.